The clone carrying this TCR beta chain was counted a few times. Its antigen is not known. These data belong to a study of cytomegalovirus exposure and HLA in healthy donors. The donors were in the approximately 130-subject validation cohort, distinct from the approximately 700-subject first cohort. Germline V lookup: CDR1 LNHDA, CDR2 SQIVND (reference sequence). The V and J ends lost 7 bases and 0 bases, in that order; junction bases with no gene match: 11. This CDR3 contains 18 residues. The repertoire was sequenced with immunoSEQ multiplex PCR; TCRdb's copy has only in-frame clones and lacks some. In the table there are more than 120,000 clones, roughly 86% of which are singletons. General observations from the study: According to a subsequent analysis, TCR clusters from the first cohort were inclined to appear together in the 110 or so validation repertoires. Per published reports, the classifier diagnosed cytomegalovirus status with high specificity and sensitivity.

The sequence was obtained from a man younger than 35 in good health and CMV-seropositive. This chain links TRBV19 with TRBJ1-5; 11 bases line up with TRBD1. The sample was PBMCs. The CDR3, as DNA: TGTGCCAGTACCCCGGGACAGGGGGAGATATATAGCAATCAGCCCCAGCATTTT. It translates to CASTPGQGEIYSNQPQHF.